This TCR beta chain was retrieved from a study of cytomegalovirus exposure and HLA in healthy donors. Using immunoSEQ multiplex PCR, the repertoire was profiled, and TCRdb retains in-frame clones only, with some absent. The data show 130,000 to 150,000 clones, about 89% seen once. V lost 4 bases, J lost 13 bases, and 16 bases lay in between. Germline V gene sequence: CDR1 SEHNR, CDR2 FQNEAQ (reference sequence). The CDR3 spans 12 residues. The chain is built from TRBV7-9 and TRBJ1-2; no clear D. The source is a woman aged 18 to 35 in good health and CMV-seropositive. Sequencing used PBMCs. The CDR3 DNA follows: TGTGCCAGCAGCTACGCCCCGGTTTGGGCCACCTTC. Encoded protein: CASSYAPVWATF. Full variable domain (remainder filled in from reference TRBV7-9 and TRBJ1-2): DTGVSQNPRHKITKRGQNVTFRCDPISEHNRLYWYRQTLGQGPEFLTYFQNEAQLEKSRLLSDRFSAERPKGSFSTLEIQRTEQGDSAMYLCASSYAPVWATFGSGTRLTVV.